This T cell receptor (beta chain) appears in the sequencing data of a study of glioma-infiltrating T cells after dendritic cell vaccination. Sample time point: after dendritic cell vaccination, including at tumor progression/relapse. Patients had residual fresh-frozen tumor tissue and more than two years of survival data. Study observations and caveats: Higher TCR clonality did not directly relate to longer survival.

The CDR3 runs to 15 residues. Germline V gene lookup returns CDR1 SNHLY and CDR2 FYNNEI. J was trimmed by 8 bases and V by 7 bases; bases with no gene match: 14. TCRdb's copy holds only in-frame clones and misses some; the assay was immunoSEQ multiplex PCR. The sample yields over 80,000 clones, approximately 78% seen once. With regard to this clone: Its antigen is as yet unknown.

The sequences come from blood, collected after dendritic cell vaccination. This sequence joins TRBV2 and TRBJ2-3; 8 nucleotides match TRBD2. The clonotype comes from a human donor with glioblastoma. The CDR3 bases are TGTGCCAGCATCCACCGACTAGCGCCACTACGTACGCAGTATTTT. Translated: CASIHRLAPLRTQYF.